This TCR beta chain was observed in a study of T cell responses to AZD1222 COVID-19 vaccine. Turning to the study itself: Researchers grouped second doses given at about 4 or about 12 weeks into one pool.

Germline V gene lookup returns CDR1 SNHLY and CDR2 FYNNEI. Trimming cost V 6 bases and J 3 bases; bases outside gene matches: 11. The CDR3 totals 16 residues. Study-level points and caveats: Unmutated regions of variants are reportedly targeted by nearly half of spike-specific TCRs. Samples come after the peak T cell response, not at day 14. The span of vaccine-associated CD4 TCRs extended across spike, with dominance at 160-218 and 743-854.

As to this clone: Its target is unknown.

The table came from immunoSEQ multiplex PCR; TCRdb's copy has only in-frame clones and leaves some out. The table has fewer than 120,000 clones, nearly 90% seen once. This specimen consisted of peripheral blood, obtained on day 0 of AZD1222 vaccination. This sequence joins TRBV2 and TRBJ1-3; TRBD1 matches 7 bases. The clonotype was recovered from an adult in good health. The CDR3 protein is CASSPQTDRVGNTIYF. The DNA of the CDR3 is TGTGCCAGCAGCCCCCAGACCGACAGGGTTGGAAACACCATATATTTT.